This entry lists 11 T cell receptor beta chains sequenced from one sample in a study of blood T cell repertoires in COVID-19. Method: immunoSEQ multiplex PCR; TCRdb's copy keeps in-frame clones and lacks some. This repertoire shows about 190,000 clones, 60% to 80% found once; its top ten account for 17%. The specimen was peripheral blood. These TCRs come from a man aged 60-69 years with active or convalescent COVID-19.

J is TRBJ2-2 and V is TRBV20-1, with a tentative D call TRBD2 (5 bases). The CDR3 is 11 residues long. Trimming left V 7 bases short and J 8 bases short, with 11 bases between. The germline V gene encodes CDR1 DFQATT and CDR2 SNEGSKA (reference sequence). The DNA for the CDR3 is TGCAGTGTTCCGGGGTGGGGGGAGCTGTTTTTT. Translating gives CSVPGWGELFF.

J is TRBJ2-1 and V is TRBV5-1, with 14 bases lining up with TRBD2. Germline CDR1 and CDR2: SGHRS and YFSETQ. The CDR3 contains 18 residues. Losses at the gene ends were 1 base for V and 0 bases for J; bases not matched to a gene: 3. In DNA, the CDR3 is TGCGCCAGCAGCTTGTTGGGGACTAGCGGGAGCTCCTACAATGAGCAGTTCTTC. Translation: CASSLLGTSGSSYNEQFF.

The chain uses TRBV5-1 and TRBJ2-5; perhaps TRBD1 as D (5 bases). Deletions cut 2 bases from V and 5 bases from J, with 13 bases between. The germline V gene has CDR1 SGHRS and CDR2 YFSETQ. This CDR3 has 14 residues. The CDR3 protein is CASSFRQGEETQYF. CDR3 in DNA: TGCGCCAGCAGCTTTCGGCAGGGCGAGGAGACCCAGTACTTC. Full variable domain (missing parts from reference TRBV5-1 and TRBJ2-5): KAGVTQTPRYLIKTRGQQVTLSCSPISGHRSVSWYQQTPGQGLQFLFEYFSETQRNKGNFPGRFSGRQFSNSRSEMNVSTLELGDSALYLCASSFRQGEETQYFGPGTRLLVL.

The CDR3 DNA sequence: TGTGCCAGCAGCTTGTTGGCAAACCAAGAGACCCAGTACTTC. Amino acid sequence: CASSLLANQETQYF. The chain couples TRBV5-4 to TRBJ2-5; no clear D gene. V was cut by 1 base and J by 0 bases, with 7 bases left in between. The V gene's germline CDR1 is SGHNT and CDR2 YYREEE (reference sequence). The CDR3 is 14 amino acids. The full variable domain, with the rest looked up from reference TRBV5-4 and TRBJ2-5, is ETGVTQSPTHLIKTRGQQVTLRCSSQSGHNTVSWYQQALGQGPQFIFQYYREEENGRGNFPPRFSGLQFPNYSSELNVNALELDDSALYLCASSLLANQETQYFGPGTRLLVL.

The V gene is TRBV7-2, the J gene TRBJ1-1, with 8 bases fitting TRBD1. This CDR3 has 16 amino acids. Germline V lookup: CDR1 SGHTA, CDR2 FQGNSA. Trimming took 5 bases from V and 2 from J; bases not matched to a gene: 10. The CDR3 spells CASSRIAGGINTEAFF. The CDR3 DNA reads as TGTGCCAGCAGCCGCATTGCAGGGGGCATTAACACTGAAGCTTTCTTT.

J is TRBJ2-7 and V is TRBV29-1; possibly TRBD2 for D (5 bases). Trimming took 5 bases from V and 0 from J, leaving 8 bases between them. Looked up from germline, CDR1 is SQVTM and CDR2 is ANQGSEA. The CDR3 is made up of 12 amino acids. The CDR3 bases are TGCAGCGTTTGGACTGTCTCCTACGAGCAGTACTTC. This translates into CSVWTVSYEQYF.

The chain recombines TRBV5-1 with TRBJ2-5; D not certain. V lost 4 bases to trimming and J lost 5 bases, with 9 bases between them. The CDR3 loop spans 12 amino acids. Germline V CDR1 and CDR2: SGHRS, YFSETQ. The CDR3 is CASSITQETQYF. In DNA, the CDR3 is TGCGCCAGCAGCATTACACAGGAGACCCAGTACTTC.

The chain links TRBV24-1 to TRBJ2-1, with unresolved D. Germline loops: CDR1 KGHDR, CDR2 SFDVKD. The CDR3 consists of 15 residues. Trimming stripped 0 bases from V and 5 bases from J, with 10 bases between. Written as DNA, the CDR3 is TGTGCCACCAGTGATTTGGGGCTAACCGACAATGAGCAGTTCTTC. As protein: CATSDLGLTDNEQFF.

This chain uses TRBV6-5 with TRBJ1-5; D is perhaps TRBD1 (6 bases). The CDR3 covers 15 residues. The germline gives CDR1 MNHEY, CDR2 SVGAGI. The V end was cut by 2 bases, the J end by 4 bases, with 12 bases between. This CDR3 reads CASSYRRTANQPQHF. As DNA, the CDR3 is TGTGCCAGCAGTTACCGGAGGACAGCAAATCAGCCCCAGCATTTT.

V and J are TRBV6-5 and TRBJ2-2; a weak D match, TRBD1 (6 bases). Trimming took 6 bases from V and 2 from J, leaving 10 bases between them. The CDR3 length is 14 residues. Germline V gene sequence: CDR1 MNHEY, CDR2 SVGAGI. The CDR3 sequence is CASRPRGNTGELFF. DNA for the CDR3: TGTGCCAGCAGGCCCAGGGGAAACACCGGGGAGCTGTTTTTT.

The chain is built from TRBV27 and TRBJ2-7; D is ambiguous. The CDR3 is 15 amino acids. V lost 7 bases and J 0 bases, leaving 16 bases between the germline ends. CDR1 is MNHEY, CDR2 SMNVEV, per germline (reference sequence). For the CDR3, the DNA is TGTGCCAGCACTCTTCCTCCCTCGGGCTCCTACGAGCAGTACTTC. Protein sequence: CASTLPPSGSYEQYF.